A selection of T cell receptor beta chains follows, all from one sample in a study of T cell changes during pregnancy in multiple sclerosis. Measured with immunoSEQ multiplex PCR; TCRdb has only the in-frame clones, and not every one. The sample shows about 86,000 clones, approximately 90% of them seen only once. The specimen comprised peripheral blood, sampled in the first trimester of pregnancy. Source of these receptors: a female donor in good health, enrolled as a control in a pregnancy study. Both conserved end residues are part of each CDR3. The D gene is left open where the match is weak. Clone size is given for some rows only: seen once, a few or many times, or a class if the clone is expanded.

clone size: NA; V gene: TRBV9; D gene: TRBD2; J gene: TRBJ2-2; CDR3 protein: CASSVTGTTNTGELFF; CDR3 DNA: TGTGCCAGCAGCGTCACGGGGACTACTAACACCGGGGAGCTGTTTTTT
clone size: NA; V gene: TRBV7-9; D gene: NA; J gene: TRBJ2-5; CDR3 protein: CASSLGLAVETQYF; CDR3 DNA: NA
clone size: few; V gene: TRBV18; D gene: TRBD1; J gene: TRBJ1-6; CDR3 protein: CASSRSIPGTGNSPLHF; CDR3 DNA: TGTGCCAGCTCACGTTCAATTCCCGGGACAGGGAATTCACCCCTCCACTTT
clone size: few; V gene: TRBV5-4; D gene: TRBD1; J gene: TRBJ1-1; CDR3 protein: CASRAGQGGAEAFF; CDR3 DNA: TGTGCCAGCAGAGCCGGACAGGGAGGAGCTGAAGCTTTCTTT
clone size: NA; V gene: TRBV10-1; D gene: NA; J gene: TRBJ1-5; CDR3 protein: CASSIDRKNQPQHF; CDR3 DNA: TGCGCCAGCAGCATCGACAGGAAGAATCAGCCCCAGCATTTT
clone size: once; V gene: TRBV7-9; D gene: NA; J gene: TRBJ1-2; CDR3 protein: CASSATASNYGYTF; CDR3 DNA: TGTGCCAGCAGCGCGACAGCTTCTAACTATGGCTACACCTTC
clone size: NA; V gene: TRBV7-9; D gene: TRBD1; J gene: TRBJ1-2; CDR3 protein: CASSPGTAYGYTF; CDR3 DNA: TGTGCCAGCAGCCCAGGGACAGCCTATGGCTACACCTTC
clone size: NA; V gene: TRBV28; D gene: NA; J gene: TRBJ2-3; CDR3 protein: CASSTPGVVVPDTQYF; CDR3 DNA: TGTGCCAGCAGTACCCCGGGAGTGGTGGTCCCAGATACGCAGTATTTT
clone size: NA; V gene: TRBV4-2; D gene: TRBD1; J gene: TRBJ1-4; CDR3 protein: CASSRGRGDEKLFF; CDR3 DNA: TGTGCCAGCAGCCGGGGCAGGGGGGACGAAAAACTGTTTTTT
clone size: NA; V gene: TRBV21-1; D gene: NA; J gene: TRBJ1-5; CDR3 protein: CASSNGDINGTAVYSNQPQHF; CDR3 DNA: TGTGCCAGCAGCAATGGGGATATCAATGGGACAGCCGTTTATAGCAATCAGCCCCAGCATTTT
clone size: NA; V gene: TRBV7-3; D gene: NA; J gene: TRBJ1-1; CDR3 protein: CASSLDGDTEAFF; CDR3 DNA: TGTGCCAGCAGCCTTGACGGAGACACTGAAGCTTTCTTT
clone size: NA; V gene: TRBV11-2; D gene: NA; J gene: TRBJ1-5; CDR3 protein: CASSLNRVGNQPQHF; CDR3 DNA: TGTGCCAGCAGCTTGAACAGGGTTGGCAATCAGCCCCAGCATTTT
clone size: NA; V gene: TRBV19; D gene: NA; J gene: TRBJ2-6; CDR3 protein: CASSSRTGANVLTF; CDR3 DNA: TGTGCCAGTAGTAGCAGGACTGGGGCCAACGTCCTGACTTTC
clone size: NA; V gene: TRBV4-3; D gene: NA; J gene: TRBJ2-2; CDR3 protein: CASSQGGGYTGELFF; CDR3 DNA: TGCGCCAGCAGCCAGGGGGGGGGCTACACCGGGGAGCTGTTTTTT
clone size: NA; V gene: TRBV7-2; D gene: NA; J gene: TRBJ2-3; CDR3 protein: CASSLTGVTTDTQYF; CDR3 DNA: TGTGCCAGCAGCTTAACGGGGGTCACGACAGATACGCAGTATTTT
clone size: NA; V gene: TRBV9; D gene: TRBD1; J gene: TRBJ1-2; CDR3 protein: CASSASGQGNYGYTF; CDR3 DNA: TGTGCCAGCAGCGCCAGTGGACAGGGGAACTATGGCTACACCTTC
clone size: NA; V gene: TRBV20-1; D gene: NA; J gene: TRBJ2-7; CDR3 protein: CSATSSYEQYF; CDR3 DNA: TGCAGTGCTACGTCCTCCTACGAGCAGTACTTC
clone size: few; V gene: TRBV6-5; D gene: NA; J gene: TRBJ1-5; CDR3 protein: CASSYREVGQPQHF; CDR3 DNA: TGTGCCAGCAGTTATCGAGAGGTTGGTCAGCCCCAGCATTTT
clone size: NA; V gene: TRBV9; D gene: TRBD1; J gene: TRBJ2-2; CDR3 protein: CASSGSRDRLNTGELFF; CDR3 DNA: TGTGCCAGCAGCGGTAGCCGGGACAGGTTGAACACCGGGGAGCTGTTTTTT
clone size: NA; V gene: TRBV7-9; D gene: NA; J gene: TRBJ2-5; CDR3 protein: CASSLAGAQETQYF; CDR3 DNA: TGTGCCAGCAGCTTAGCAGGGGCACAAGAGACCCAGTACTTC
clone size: NA; V gene: TRBV7-9; D gene: TRBD1; J gene: TRBJ1-2; CDR3 protein: CASSFRQGNYGYTF; CDR3 DNA: TGTGCCAGCAGCTTCAGACAGGGCAACTATGGCTACACCTTC
clone size: NA; V gene: TRBV19; D gene: NA; J gene: TRBJ1-1; CDR3 protein: CASSIGQSVTEAFF; CDR3 DNA: TGTGCCAGTAGTATAGGGCAGAGCGTGACTGAAGCTTTCTTT
clone size: NA; V gene: TRBV6-5; D gene: TRBD1; J gene: TRBJ1-2; CDR3 protein: CASSLQGARGYTF; CDR3 DNA: TGTGCCAGCAGCTTACAGGGGGCGCGGGGCTACACCTTC
clone size: NA; V gene: TRBV9; D gene: NA; J gene: TRBJ1-1; CDR3 protein: CASSVGAAAAFF; CDR3 DNA: TGTGCCAGCAGCGTAGGAGCCGCGGCGGCTTTCTTT
clone size: NA; V gene: TRBV28; D gene: NA; J gene: TRBJ1-5; CDR3 protein: CASSLRDQPQHF; CDR3 DNA: TGTGCCAGCAGTTTACGGGATCAGCCCCAGCATTTT
clone size: NA; V gene: TRBV5-1; D gene: NA; J gene: TRBJ1-2; CDR3 protein: CASSLEGTWGYTF; CDR3 DNA: TGCGCCAGCAGCTTGGAGGGGACATGGGGCTACACCTTC
clone size: few; V gene: TRBV19; D gene: NA; J gene: TRBJ1-1; CDR3 protein: CASKAGATEAFF; CDR3 DNA: TGTGCCAGTAAGGCGGGGGCCACTGAAGCTTTCTTT
clone size: NA; V gene: TRBV4-3; D gene: NA; J gene: TRBJ1-4; CDR3 protein: CASSQEHEGKLFF; CDR3 DNA: TGCGCCAGCAGCCAAGAACACGAGGGAAAACTGTTTTTT
clone size: NA; V gene: TRBV28; D gene: NA; J gene: TRBJ1-6; CDR3 protein: CASSLTPPGENSPLHF; CDR3 DNA: TGTGCCAGCAGTCTTACCCCCCCCGGGGAAAATTCACCCCTCCACTTT
clone size: many; V gene: TRBV2; D gene: TRBD2; J gene: TRBJ2-7; CDR3 protein: CASGRAAPYEQYF; CDR3 DNA: TGTGCCAGCGGGAGGGCCGCCCCCTACGAGCAGTACTTC
clone size: NA; V gene: TRBV30; D gene: NA; J gene: TRBJ1-2; CDR3 protein: CAWRNGGGGGYTF; CDR3 DNA: TGTGCCTGGAGGAACGGGGGGGGAGGTGGCTACACCTTC
clone size: NA; V gene: TRBV27; D gene: NA; J gene: TRBJ1-6; CDR3 protein: CASRADLYNSPLHF; CDR3 DNA: TGTGCCAGCAGAGCGGACCTCTATAATTCACCCCTCCACTTT
clone size: NA; V gene: TRBV9; D gene: TRBD2; J gene: TRBJ2-5; CDR3 protein: CASSPLKLAAKETQYF; CDR3 DNA: TGTGCCAGCAGCCCCCTAAAACTAGCGGCTAAAGAGACCCAGTACTTC
clone size: NA; V gene: TRBV4-2; D gene: NA; J gene: TRBJ1-5; CDR3 protein: CASSKQGGNQPQHF; CDR3 DNA: TGTGCCAGCAGCAAACAGGGCGGCAATCAGCCCCAGCATTTT
clone size: NA; V gene: TRBV4-3; D gene: TRBD1; J gene: TRBJ1-1; CDR3 protein: CASSPTGWNTEAFF; CDR3 DNA: TGCGCCAGCAGCCCGACAGGGTGGAACACTGAAGCTTTCTTT
clone size: few; V gene: TRBV27; D gene: TRBD1; J gene: TRBJ1-1; CDR3 protein: CASSFRDSQKAFF; CDR3 DNA: TGTGCCAGCAGTTTTAGGGACAGTCAAAAAGCTTTCTTT
clone size: NA; V gene: TRBV7-2; D gene: NA; J gene: TRBJ2-7; CDR3 protein: CASSLGGLNYEQYF; CDR3 DNA: TGTGCCAGCAGCTTAGGCGGTTTAAACTACGAGCAGTACTTC
clone size: NA; V gene: TRBV28; D gene: NA; J gene: TRBJ2-7; CDR3 protein: CASSFRESSYEQYF; CDR3 DNA: TGTGCCAGCAGTTTTCGAGAGAGCTCCTACGAGCAGTACTTC
clone size: NA; V gene: TRBV2; D gene: TRBD1; J gene: TRBJ2-3; CDR3 protein: CASRTGAVTDTQYF; CDR3 DNA: TGTGCCAGCAGGACAGGGGCGGTCACAGATACGCAGTATTTT
clone size: once; V gene: TRBV6-5; D gene: NA; J gene: TRBJ2-5; CDR3 protein: CASRSGTSKETQYF; CDR3 DNA: TGTGCCTCAAGGTCGGGGACTTCTAAAGAGACCCAGTACTTC
clone size: once; V gene: TRBV7-9; D gene: NA; J gene: TRBJ2-1; CDR3 protein: CASSFRDIDNEQFF; CDR3 DNA: TGTGCCAGCAGCTTCCGGGACATAGACAATGAGCAGTTCTTC
clone size: few; V gene: TRBV27; D gene: TRBD1; J gene: TRBJ1-1; CDR3 protein: CASSFSPLPGQGNTEAFF; CDR3 DNA: TGTGCCAGCAGTTTCTCACCTCTACCGGGACAGGGCAACACTGAAGCTTTCTTT
clone size: NA; V gene: TRBV7-9; D gene: NA; J gene: TRBJ1-2; CDR3 protein: CASSYGGPGYTF; CDR3 DNA: TGTGCCAGCAGCTACGGGGGGCCTGGCTACACCTTC
clone size: once; V gene: TRBV28; D gene: NA; J gene: TRBJ1-4; CDR3 protein: CASNDRDTPRKLFF; CDR3 DNA: TGTGCCAGCAACGACCGGGACACCCCGAGGAAACTGTTTTTT
clone size: once; V gene: TRBV5-1; D gene: TRBD2; J gene: TRBJ2-5; CDR3 protein: CASSLAGGGGGQETQYF; CDR3 DNA: TGCGCCAGCAGCCTGGCCGGAGGAGGCGGGGGGCAAGAGACCCAGTACTTC
clone size: NA; V gene: TRBV29-1; D gene: NA; J gene: TRBJ2-3; CDR3 protein: CSVEEAGRRTDTQYF; CDR3 DNA: TGCAGCGTTGAAGAGGCAGGGAGGAGAACAGATACGCAGTATTTT
clone size: once; V gene: TRBV7-9; D gene: TRBD1; J gene: TRBJ1-1; CDR3 protein: CASTRQGILNTEAFF; CDR3 DNA: TGTGCCAGCACCAGACAGGGGATTTTGAACACTGAAGCTTTCTTT
clone size: NA; V gene: TRBV11-3; D gene: NA; J gene: TRBJ2-1; CDR3 protein: CASSRSPRSYNEQFF; CDR3 DNA: TGTGCCAGCAGCCGTAGCCCTCGCTCCTACAATGAGCAGTTCTTC
clone size: NA; V gene: TRBV6-5; D gene: NA; J gene: TRBJ1-5; CDR3 protein: CASSRNRAGDQPQHF; CDR3 DNA: TGTGCCAGCAGCCGGAACCGGGCGGGGGATCAGCCCCAGCATTTT
clone size: NA; V gene: TRBV9; D gene: NA; J gene: TRBJ2-3; CDR3 protein: CASSVAGVITDTQYF; CDR3 DNA: TGTGCCAGCAGCGTAGCGGGGGTGATTACAGATACGCAGTATTTT
clone size: NA; V gene: TRBV19; D gene: TRBD1; J gene: TRBJ1-1; CDR3 protein: CASSRQGAMNTEAFF; CDR3 DNA: TGTGCCAGTAGTCGACAGGGGGCGATGAACACTGAAGCTTTCTTT
clone size: NA; V gene: TRBV7-2; D gene: NA; J gene: TRBJ2-2; CDR3 protein: CASTHMSQGTRELFF; CDR3 DNA: TGTGCCAGCACTCATATGTCCCAGGGTACTAGGGAGCTGTTTTTT
clone size: NA; V gene: TRBV5-6; D gene: TRBD2; J gene: TRBJ2-1; CDR3 protein: CASSLGNETSGGSVEQFF; CDR3 DNA: TGTGCCAGCAGCTTGGGGAATGAGACTAGCGGGGGGTCGGTAGAGCAGTTCTTC
clone size: NA; V gene: TRBV27; D gene: NA; J gene: TRBJ2-7; CDR3 protein: CASRGGTHPPGEQYF; CDR3 DNA: TGTGCCAGCAGGGGGGGTACACATCCCCCGGGGGAGCAGTACTTC